Shown below are 5 T cell receptor beta chains from a single sample sequenced in a study of blood T cells in healthy people across ages (dated by TCRdb to the mid-2010s). Receptor amplification or capture employed 5' RACE. TCRdb records Illumina HiSeq 2500 as the sequencer. A second PCR of about 6 to 11 cycles was performed with a sample-barcoded 5' primer and a J-beta primer mix. TCRdb reanalyzed the raw reads on its own, using fastp at Q25 for trimming and MiXCR for clone calling, and kept in-frame beta chains. CDR3 protein sequences are deduplicated, and each keeps its most common genes and DNA. This sample is represented by some 1.4 million distinct CDR3 sequences; 42% of them were singletons. Of the sample, approximately 7.9% is held by the ten largest clones. The sample taken for sequencing was blood. The source of these receptors is a woman younger than 35 in good health.

The V call is TRBV2, the J call TRBJ2-7; 10 bases are shared with TRBD1. The J call may be wrong; the DNA end is better matched by TRBJ2-5. Germline CDR1 reads SNHLY; CDR2 reads FYNNEI. The CDR3 sequence is 16 residues long. The CDR3 sequence is CASSQFQTGGQETQYF. The CDR3 DNA is TGTGCCAGCAGTCAATTCCAGACAGGGGGCCAGGAGACCCAGTACTTC.

This clonotype was observed a handful of times. The chain joins TRBV5-1 to TRBJ2-7; a possible D gene is TRBD2 (5 bases). Germline V lookup: CDR1 SGHRS, CDR2 YFSETQ. V was shortened by 4 bases and J by 3 bases, with 20 bases between the two germline ends. The CDR3 consists of 16 residues. The CDR3: CASSRTIGVNDYEQYF. The CDR3, as DNA: TGCGCCAGCAGCCGTACGATCGGGGTAAACGACTACGAGCAGTACTTC.

The chain couples TRBV20-1 to TRBJ1-5; 10 nucleotides align to TRBD1. CDR3 length: 17 amino acids. CDR1 is DFQATT, CDR2 SNEGSKA, per germline (reference sequence). The junction had 14 bases not matched to a gene; V was cut back by 3 bases and J by 6 bases. CDR3: CSARGTGDGGRSQPQHF. DNA for the CDR3: TGCAGTGCTAGGGGGACAGGGGACGGGGGGCGCAGTCAGCCCCAGCATTTT.

This clonotype was picked up a small number of times. This chain uses TRBV7-9 with TRBJ2-3; 7 bases are shared with TRBD2. CDR1 and CDR2 (germline): SEHNR, FQNEAQ (reference sequence). The CDR3 is made up of 18 amino acids. V gave up 1 base and J gave up 0 bases; unmatched junction bases: 10. The CDR3, as DNA: TGTGCCAGCAGCTTAGGGCGCGGGAGAGTACCTAGCACAGATACGCAGTATTTT. Encoded protein: CASSLGRGRVPSTDTQYF.

The V call is TRBV6-6, the J call TRBJ1-2, with TRBD1 matching over 11 bases. Germline loops: CDR1 MNHNY, CDR2 SVGAGI (reference sequence). This CDR3 has 15 residues. Trimming removed 7 bases from V and 8 bases from J; junction bases left unmatched: 12. The CDR3 protein is CASNGQGAINRGYTF. The CDR3 DNA follows: TGTGCCAGCAACGGACAGGGGGCGATTAACAGGGGCTACACCTTC.